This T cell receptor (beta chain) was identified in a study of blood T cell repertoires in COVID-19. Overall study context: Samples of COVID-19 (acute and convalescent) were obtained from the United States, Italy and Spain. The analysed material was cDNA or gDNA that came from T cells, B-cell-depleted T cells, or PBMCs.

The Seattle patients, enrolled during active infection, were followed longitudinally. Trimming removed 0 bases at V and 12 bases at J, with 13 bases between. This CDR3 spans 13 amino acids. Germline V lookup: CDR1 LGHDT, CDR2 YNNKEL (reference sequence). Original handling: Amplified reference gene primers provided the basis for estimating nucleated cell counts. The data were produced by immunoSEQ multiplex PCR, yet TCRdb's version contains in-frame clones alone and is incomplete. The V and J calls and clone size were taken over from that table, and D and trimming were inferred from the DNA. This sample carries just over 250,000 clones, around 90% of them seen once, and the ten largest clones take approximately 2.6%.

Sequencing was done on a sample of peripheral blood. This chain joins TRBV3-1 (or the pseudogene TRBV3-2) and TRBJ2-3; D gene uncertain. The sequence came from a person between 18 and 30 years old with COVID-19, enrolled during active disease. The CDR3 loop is CASSQEARLTQYF. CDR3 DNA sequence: TGTGCCAGCAGCCAAGAAGCCCGCCTAACTCAGTATTTT.